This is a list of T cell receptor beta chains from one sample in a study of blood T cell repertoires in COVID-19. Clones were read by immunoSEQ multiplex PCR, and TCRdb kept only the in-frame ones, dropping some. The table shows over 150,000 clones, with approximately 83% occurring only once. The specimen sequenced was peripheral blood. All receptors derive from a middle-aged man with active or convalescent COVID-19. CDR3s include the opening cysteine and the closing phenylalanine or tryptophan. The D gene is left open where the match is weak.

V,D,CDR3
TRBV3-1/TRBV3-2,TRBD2,CASSQDPLAGGYEQYF
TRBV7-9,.,CASSLAAGRNYGYTF
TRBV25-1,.,CASSEFGQVSGNTIYF
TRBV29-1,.,CSAERGSNYGYTF
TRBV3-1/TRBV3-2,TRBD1,CASSRGQGATGELFF
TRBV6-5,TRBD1,CASGRTGETYGYTF
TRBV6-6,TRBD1,CASRDQGAGLNQPQHF
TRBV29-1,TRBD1,CSGDSAYGYTF
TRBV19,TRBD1,CASSQGDRSKNIQYF
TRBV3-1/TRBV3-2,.,CASSRTGKLKLSSPLHF
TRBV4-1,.,CASSQGHNGPGELFF
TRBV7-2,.,CASSLGLSTDTQYF
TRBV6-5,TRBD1,CASSLGGSADQPQHF
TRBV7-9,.,CASSLTNTGELFF
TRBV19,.,CASKGVRPGNEQFF
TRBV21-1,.,CASSNWFSGGASDTQYF
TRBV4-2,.,CASSQEQLGETQYF
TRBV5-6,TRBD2,CASSRGLAGGTYQETQYF
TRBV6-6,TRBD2,CASSFSRPGLAGGSDIQYF
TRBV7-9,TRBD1,CASSLEGTGYYGYTF
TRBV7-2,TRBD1,CASRPGQGSEQYF
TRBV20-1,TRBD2,CSASPPSGGAYNEQFF
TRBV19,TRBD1,CASAQGQGVNQPQHF
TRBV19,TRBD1,CASSASGQRSYEQYF
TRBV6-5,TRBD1,CASRAGQGWSPLHF
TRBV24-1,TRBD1,CATRQGPGETQYF
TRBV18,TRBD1,CASSPRQGKNTEAFF
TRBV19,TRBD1,CASVPGQGLQPQHF
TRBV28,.,CASSLARPLYGYTF
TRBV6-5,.,CASSYFREAFF
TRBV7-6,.,CASSLDVQPGNTEAFF